This T cell receptor (beta chain) came from a study of blood T cell repertoires in COVID-19. Participant ages covered about 18 to 89 years across about two dozen US areas. What the recovered Cohort 3 donors had was two negative PCRs, clearance, or symptom resolution. The CDR3 sequence is 14 residues long. The ends lost 5 bases at V and 3 bases at J; junction bases unmatched: 4. Per germline, CDR1 LNHDA and CDR2 SQIVND (reference sequence). Generated by immunoSEQ multiplex PCR, the TCRdb table keeps only in-frame clones and is missing some. The sample yields roughly 310,000 clones, 89% seen once. V and J are TRBV19 and TRBJ2-1; 7 positions match TRBD1. This receptor was taken from a woman in her 40s who had recovered from COVID-19. Sequencing input: PBMCs or T cells enriched from blood (not recorded which). DNA of the CDR3: TGTGCCAGTAGTCCCTGGGACAGCTACAATGAGCAGTTCTTC. This encodes CASSPWDSYNEQFF.